These 24 T cell receptor beta chains were sequenced from one sample in a study of T cells after posttransplantation cyclophosphamide. Cyclophosphamide on days +3 and +4 followed busulfan-fludarabine conditioning and a marrow graft. Assay used: immunoSEQ multiplex PCR; TCRdb lists only in-frame clones, some missing. This table holds some 45,000 clones, around 91% found once. The specimen comprised PBMCs, sampled 60 to 65 days after allogeneic stem cell transplant with posttransplant cyclophosphamide. The source of these receptors is a male patient between 60 and 69 years old who received an allogeneic stem cell transplant from a related donor and was CMV-positive. Some T cells may have come from the graft donor.

This clone was recorded once. The chain joins TRBV5-1 to TRBJ1-3, with D uncertain. V gave up 4 bases and J gave up 4 bases, with 15 bases separating them. Germline assignment: CDR1 SGHRS and CDR2 YFSETQ. The CDR3 has 15 amino acids. CDR3 sequence reads: CASSEPGGSGNTIYF. The CDR3 DNA reads TGCGCCAGCAGCGAACCCGGAGGGAGCGGAAACACCATATATTTT.

The chain uses TRBV7-9 and TRBJ2-7; TRBD1 agrees at 8 bases. Germline-derived CDR1 and CDR2 are SEHNR and FQNEAQ (reference sequence). With 5 bases clipped from V and 9 bases from J, the junction kept 6 bases outside the gene matches. This CDR3 has 12 amino acids. The CDR3, as DNA: TGTGCCAGCAGCCTTGGGACAGGCGGGCAGTACTTC. Protein sequence: CASSLGTGGQYF. Using reference TRBV7-9 and TRBJ2-7 for the parts outside the CDR3, the full variable domain is DTGVSQNPRHKITKRGQNVTFRCDPISEHNRLYWYRQTLGQGPEFLTYFQNEAQLEKSRLLSDRFSAERPKGSFSTLEIQRTEQGDSAMYLCASSLGTGGQYFGPGTRLTVT.

A word on this clone: At the DNA level, this CDR3 is encoded by other sequences in the same sample as well. The J gene is TRBJ2-1, the V gene TRBV6-1; TRBD2 agrees at 11 bases. V shed 0 bases, J shed 7 bases, and the junction held 2 bases outside the gene matches. CDR1 and CDR2 (germline): MNHNS, SASEGT. The CDR3 spans 15 residues. The CDR3, as DNA: TGTGCCAGCAGTGAAGCTAGCGGGGGGGCGAATGAGCAGTTCTTC. Its protein is CASSEASGGANEQFF.

The chain employs TRBV18 and TRBJ1-5; 8 bases agree with TRBD1. This CDR3 contains 15 residues. V shed 6 bases, J shed 4 bases, and the junction held 8 bases outside the gene matches. Looked up from germline, CDR1 is KGHSH and CDR2 is LQKENI. In DNA form, the CDR3 reads TGTGCCAGCTCTGGCGGACAGGGCTTGAATCAGCCCCAGCATTTT. This gives the protein CASSGGQGLNQPQHF.

The rearrangement links TRBV7-2 to TRBJ1-6, with 7 nucleotides matching TRBD1. Trimming took 2 bases from V and 2 from J; bases not matched to a gene: 12. Germline values: CDR1 SGHTA, CDR2 FQGNSA. CDR3 length equals 19 residues. This CDR3 reads CASSLSGLGTVPYNSPLHF. The CDR3 DNA is TGTGCCAGCAGCTTAAGTGGCCTGGGGACAGTGCCCTATAATTCACCCCTCCACTTT.

V and J are TRBV27 and TRBJ2-5; D perhaps matches TRBD2 (6 bases). The V gene's germline CDR1 is MNHEY and CDR2 SMNVEV (reference sequence). CDR3 length equals 14 residues. Trimming removed 10 bases from V and 4 bases from J, with 19 bases in between. The CDR3 loop reads CAIYPRGKGETQYF. CDR3 DNA sequence: TGTGCCATCTACCCGCGGGGAAAGGGAGAGACCCAGTACTTC.

CDR3 residues: CASSDDAQDNEKLFF. The CDR3 nucleotides are TGTGCCAGCAGTGACGACGCGCAGGATAATGAAAAACTGTTTTTT. The chain employs TRBV27 and TRBJ1-4; no clear D gene. V was clipped by 5 bases and J by 4 bases, with 14 bases between them. In germline, CDR1 is MNHEY, CDR2 SMNVEV (reference sequence). The CDR3 has 15 residues.

V gene TRBV18 combines with J gene TRBJ2-7; 10 positions agree with TRBD1. This CDR3 is built from 14 residues. CDR1 and CDR2 (germline): KGHSH, LQKENI. V gave up 5 bases and J gave up 4 bases; unmatched junction bases: 5. CDR3 sequence reads: CASSRTGGGYEQYV. CDR3 nucleotides: TGTGCCAGCTCAAGGACAGGGGGTGGGTACGAGCAGTACGTC.

In this sample, this clone turned up once. V is TRBV5-1 and J is TRBJ1-4; 8 bases match TRBD1. The CDR3 runs to 14 residues. The ends lost 5 bases at V and 5 bases at J; junction bases unmatched: 5. Germline CDR1 SGHRS, CDR2 YFSETQ. CDR3 DNA sequence: TGCGCCAGCAGAACCGGGACAGGAAATGAAAAACTGTTTTTT. Translating gives CASRTGTGNEKLFF.

The chain has TRBV28 and TRBJ1-2; perhaps TRBD1 as D (6 bases). V lost 10 bases and J lost 4, with 19 bases in between. The CDR3 has 14 residues. CDR1 and CDR2 (germline): MDHEN, SYDVKM. This CDR3 is CATFKLARGYGYTF. The CDR3 DNA follows: TGTGCCACCTTCAAATTGGCCAGGGGCTATGGCTACACCTTC.

V and J are TRBV4-1 and TRBJ2-3; D is unclear. The CDR3 loop spans 15 amino acids. Per the germline V gene, CDR1 is MGHRA and CDR2 is YSYEKL. V was trimmed by 2 bases and J by 0 bases, leaving 9 bases between them. The CDR3, as DNA: TGCGCCAGCAGCCAACCAGGTGCCAGCACAGATACGCAGTATTTT. This sequence encodes CASSQPGASTDTQYF.

This chain uses TRBV5-6 with TRBJ2-7; weak D call: TRBD2 (5 bases). V lost 0 bases to trimming and J lost 3 bases, with 13 bases between them. The germline gives CDR1 SGHDT, CDR2 YYEEEE. The CDR3 covers 15 residues. The CDR3 region has the DNA TGTGCCAGCAGCTTGGTCCGGGGAAAGGGCTACGAGCAGTACTTC. Protein product: CASSLVRGKGYEQYF.

The chain carries TRBV7-2 and TRBJ2-1; D remains unclear. This CDR3 has 11 amino acids. V was pared by 7 bases and J by 7 bases, with 8 bases between. Germline lookup yields CDR1 SGHTA and CDR2 FQGNSA. As DNA, the CDR3 is TGTGCCAGCACCTCGGTGAATGAGCAGTTCTTC. It specifies CASTSVNEQFF.

The gene calls are TRBV29-1 and TRBJ1-1; 8 bases align to TRBD1. The germline gives CDR1 SQVTM, CDR2 ANQGSEA. V dropped 1 base and J dropped 9; count of bases not matched to a gene: 7. The CDR3 totals 13 residues. The CDR3 DNA reads as TGCAGCGTTGAAGGTGATGGGACAGGTAAAGCTTTCTTT. Translated: CSVEGDGTGKAFF.

V and J are TRBV15 and TRBJ2-1; a possible D gene is TRBD2 (5 bases). V lost 6 bases, J lost 0 bases, and 21 bases lay in between. Germline V gives CDR1 LNHNV, CDR2 YYDKDF (reference sequence). This CDR3 comprises 18 residues. CDR3 in DNA: TGTGCCACCAGACTTCAGCGACCCGAAACTAGCTCCTACAATGAGCAGTTCTTC. Encoded protein: CATRLQRPETSSYNEQFF.

The chain couples TRBV30 to TRBJ1-5, with 10 bases lining up with TRBD1. Germline loops: CDR1 GTSNPN, CDR2 SVGIG (reference sequence). The junction had 10 bases not matched to a gene; V was cut back by 5 bases and J by 0 bases. This CDR3 has 17 amino acids. This chain's CDR3 is CAWSTGQGTYSNQPQHF. CDR3 nucleotide sequence: TGTGCCTGGTCCACGGGACAGGGGACTTATAGCAATCAGCCCCAGCATTTT.

This rearrangement joins TRBV7-9 to TRBJ1-2; the D is unclear. Germline lookup yields CDR1 SEHNR and CDR2 FQNEAQ (reference sequence). This CDR3 spans 13 amino acids. Trimming removed 1 base at V and 7 bases at J, with 10 bases between. As DNA, the CDR3 is TGTGCCAGCAGCTTAGTAGGGAGTCGTGGCTACACCTTC. Its translation is CASSLVGSRGYTF.

This chain uses TRBV11-2 with TRBJ2-5, with TRBD2 matching over 9 bases. Germline trimming cut 0 bases from V and 7 bases from J; bases unmatched to any gene: 12. Germline V lookup: CDR1 SGHAT, CDR2 FQNNGV. CDR3 length: 17 residues. CDR3 bases: TGTGCCAGCAGCTTAGATCGGTTGGCGGGGGGGATTGGGACCCAGTACTTC. Protein sequence: CASSLDRLAGGIGTQYF. Drawing the rest from reference TRBV11-2 and TRBJ2-5, the complete variable domain is EAGVAQSPRYKIIEKRQSVAFWCNPISGHATLYWYQQILGQGPKLLIQFQNNGVVDDSQLPKDRFSAERLKGVDSTLKIQPAKLEDSAVYLCASSLDRLAGGIGTQYFGPGTRLLVL.

This sequence joins TRBV6-5 and TRBJ1-5; D uncertain. This CDR3 contains 15 residues. Trimming removed 5 bases at V and 0 bases at J, with 11 bases between. Germline CDR1 and CDR2: MNHEY and SVGAGI. The CDR3 coding sequence is TGTGCCAGCAGTAACCACGGTTATAGCAATCAGCCCCAGCATTTT. It codes for CASSNHGYSNQPQHF.

A word on this clone: The sample has other DNA sequences that encode this CDR3 too. This chain uses TRBV5-1 with TRBJ1-2; 11 nucleotides agree with TRBD1. The CDR3 sequence is 13 residues long. V was clipped by 5 bases and J by 8 bases; unmatched bases: 5. The germline V gene encodes CDR1 SGHRS and CDR2 YFSETQ. CDR3 residues: CASRPGQGAGYTF. DNA of the CDR3: TGCGCCAGCAGACCAGGACAGGGGGCGGGCTACACCTTC.

This chain connects TRBV2 to TRBJ2-1; no firm D call. Per the germline V gene, CDR1 is SNHLY and CDR2 is FYNNEI. The ends were cut back, 3 bases at V and 4 bases at J, with 4 bases in the middle. This CDR3 is built from 12 residues. The CDR3 nucleotides read TGTGCCAGCAGTGACGAGTACAATGAGCAGTTCTTC. Encoded protein: CASSDEYNEQFF.

As for this clone: One junction end disagrees with the germline gene, perhaps due to a read error. The V call is TRBV7-2, the J call TRBJ2-1; possible D gene TRBD2, 7 bases. The CDR3 consists of 14 residues. The V gene's germline CDR1 is SGHTA and CDR2 FQGNSA. The CDR3 DNA follows: TGTGCCGGCAGCTGGGGGGGGCAATACAATGAGCAGTTCTTC. It yields the protein CAGSWGGQYNEQFF.

The chain links TRBV4-2 to TRBJ2-6; 12 positions agree with TRBD1. The germline gives CDR1 LGHNA, CDR2 YNFKEQ. J was trimmed by 0 bases and V by 4 bases; bases with no gene match: 7. This CDR3 is 19 amino acids long. In DNA, the CDR3 is TGTGCCAGCAGCCCCCGAGGGACAGGGGGCTTCTCTGGGGCCAACGTCCTGACTTTC. It specifies CASSPRGTGGFSGANVLTF.

The rearrangement joins TRBV18 to TRBJ2-2; perhaps TRBD1 as D (6 bases). Looked up from germline, CDR1 is KGHSH and CDR2 is LQKENI. This CDR3 is 16 amino acids long. The germline V and J ends were trimmed by 3 bases and 8 bases, with 19 bases remaining between them. In DNA form, the CDR3 reads TGTGCCAGCTCACCGATGGCAGGGGTTATCCCGGGGGAGCTGTTTTTT. Its protein product is CASSPMAGVIPGELFF.